Listed below are T cell receptor beta chains from one sample, sequenced in a study of identical twins. One entry per CDR3 protein, called by TCRdb with MiXCR from the 5' RACE reads. The data contain under 300,000 distinct CDR3 sequences, more than 9.5% of them singletons. The same data also contributed to another study, on yellow fever vaccine responses in identical twins.

The sample comprised memory (CD45RO+) T cells sorted from blood. The receptors were gathered from a woman between 18 and 30 years old in good health. Each CDR3 is given with its conserved first and last residue. Each record gives: J gene, V gene, clone size, D gene, CDR3 DNA, CDR3 protein. The D gene is left open where the match is weak. Expanded clones get a size class; other rows say once, few or many, or leave the size out.

TRBJ2-3,TRBV6-4,many,TRBD2,TGTGCCAGCAGTGACACGCAGGAGGGAGGGACAGATACGCAGTATTTT,CASSDTQEGGTDTQYF
TRBJ1-5,TRBV2,few,NA,TGTGCCAGCAAGGGGGACGACTCCCCCTATAGCAATCAGCCCCAGCATTTT,CASKGDDSPYSNQPQHF
TRBJ2-7,TRBV4-1,many,TRBD1,TGCGCCAGCAGCCAAGAAGGAATCCCAGGGGGTGAGCAGTACTTC,CASSQEGIPGGEQYF
TRBJ1-3,TRBV28,many,NA,TGTGCCAGCACCATGGGGGGGTTTACCTCTGGAAACACCATATATTTT,CASTMGGFTSGNTIYF
TRBJ2-2,TRBV28,NA,NA,TGTGCCAGCAGAGCGGGACACACGAACACCGGGGAGCTGTTTTTT,CASRAGHTNTGELFF
TRBJ2-7,TRBV28,NA,NA,TGTGCCAGCCGGAGGGCGAAGGGAAGGGAGCAGTACTTC,CASRRAKGREQYF
TRBJ2-3,TRBV9,few,NA,TGTGCCAGCAGCGGCGGAAGCACAGATACGCAGTATTTT,CASSGGSTDTQYF
TRBJ1-4,TRBV7-2,few,NA,TGTGCCAGCAGCCCCAACGGGCAGTCAACTAATGAAAAACTGTTTTTT,CASSPNGQSTNEKLFF
TRBJ2-1,TRBV9,few,NA,TGTGCCAGCAGCGTAGCGGGGGCCAGCTCCTACAATGAGCAGTTCTTC,CASSVAGASSYNEQFF
TRBJ2-1,TRBV6-2/TRBV6-3,NA,NA,TGTGCCAGCAGTTCCACGATGGACTACAATGAGCAGTTCTTC,CASSSTMDYNEQFF
TRBJ1-5,TRBV7-9,NA,NA,TGTGCCAGCAGCTTAGTACGAGGTGATAGCAATCAGCCCCAGCATTTT,CASSLVRGDSNQPQHF
TRBJ1-4,TRBV28,few,TRBD1,TGTGCCAGCAGTTTAAGGACAGGGAGTGAAAAACTGTTTTTT,CASSLRTGSEKLFF
TRBJ2-1,TRBV4-3,many,TRBD2,TGCGCCAGCAGTTATCTTAGCGGGGGAAACAATGAGCAGTTCTTC,CASSYLSGGNNEQFF
TRBJ2-5,TRBV6-6,NA,NA,TGTGCCAGCAGGCACGAAGAGACCCAGTACTTC,CASRHEETQYF
TRBJ2-7,TRBV6-2/TRBV6-3,NA,NA,TGTGCCAGCAGTCCTGGTCGAGCCTACGAGCAGTACTTC,CASSPGRAYEQYF
TRBJ2-4,TRBV3-1,few,TRBD1,TGTGCCAGCAGCCAAGATCGACAGGGCTCCAAAAACATTCAGTACTTC,CASSQDRQGSKNIQYF
TRBJ2-3,TRBV12-3/TRBV12-4,few,TRBD2,TGTGCCAGCAGTAGCGGGGGAGGACCAGATACGCAGTATTTT,CASSSGGGPDTQYF
TRBJ2-1,TRBV7-2,many,NA,TGTGCCAGCAGCCCAGGACTGCTTGAGCAGTTCTTC,CASSPGLLEQFF
TRBJ2-7,TRBV20-1,NA,NA,TGCAGTGCTAGACGTCCCCTTGTCTACGAGCAGTACTTC,CSARRPLVYEQYF
TRBJ1-4,TRBV21-1,NA,NA,TGTGCCAGCAGCATGAAGGGGTCTAATGAAAAACTGTTTTTT,CASSMKGSNEKLFF
TRBJ2-7,TRBV11-2,NA,NA,TGTGCCAGCAGACCCGGGCAGGTACTAATCTACGAGCAGTACTTC,CASRPGQVLIYEQYF
TRBJ2-5,TRBV20-1,few,NA,TGCAGTGCTAGGCCTAGCGCAGAGACCCAGTACTTC,CSARPSAETQYF
TRBJ2-7,TRBV6-2/TRBV6-3,NA,NA,TGTGCCAGCAGTTACAAGTGGTTGGATATGCCCTACGAGCAGTACTTC,CASSYKWLDMPYEQYF
TRBJ2-3,TRBV7-9,many,TRBD2,TGTGCCAGCAGATCGCTACGGGACTACACTTCCACAGATACGCAGTATTTT,CASRSLRDYTSTDTQYF
TRBJ1-1,TRBV20-1,NA,NA,TGCAGTGCTTCCGGGACACTCGGCACTGAAGCTTTCTTT,CSASGTLGTEAFF
TRBJ2-3,TRBV24-1,NA,NA,TGTGCCACCAGTGATTTAAAACAGCGGCCCGAGACAGATACGCAGTATTTT,CATSDLKQRPETDTQYF
TRBJ1-5,TRBV4-2,few,TRBD1,TGTGCCAGCAGCCACTTAGGACAGGGGGGTCAGCCCCAGCATTTT,CASSHLGQGGQPQHF
TRBJ2-3,TRBV7-6,NA,NA,TGTGCCAGCAGCTTAGTCGGTTCAGGGCGAGGAGATACGCAGTATTTT,CASSLVGSGRGDTQYF